Sequencing of this T cell receptor (beta chain) was carried out in a study of HIV-infected patients and healthy controls. This clonotype was recorded a few times. Alpha and beta constant-region primers primed reverse transcription of 400 to 500 ng RNA. Using multiplexing indices, alpha and beta chain libraries were generated apart by chain-specific third strand synthesis. TCRdb recomputed calls from the 5' RACE reads with MiXCR, one row per CDR3 protein. The sample holds several thousand distinct CDR3 sequences, 8% seen once. Losses at the gene ends were 0 bases for V and 5 bases for J; bases not matched to a gene: 5. The CDR3 is 15 residues long. Germline loops: CDR1 SGHRS, CDR2 YFSETQ. All unsorted peripheral T cells were captured because whole blood was used without fractionation. Donors were HIV-infected adults who had not yet started antiretroviral therapy but were about to begin.

The clonotype comes from an adult with HIV infection. The donor label of this sample is uncertain. V gene TRBV5-1 combines with J gene TRBJ2-1, with 7 positions matching TRBD1. The material sequenced was blood, taken before antiretroviral therapy. The CDR3 region is CASSLGQGLHNEQFF. Written as DNA, the CDR3 is TGCGCCAGCAGCTTGGGACAGGGTCTCCACAATGAGCAGTTCTTC.